This TCR beta chain was profiled in a study of identical twins. Whole-study results and caveats: Low generation probability was overrepresented in out-of-frame alpha sequences shared by twins. In zero-insertion analyses, partial confounding could arise from invariant MAIT and iNKT cells. Models came in too low on out-of-frame TCR alpha sharing in monozygotic twins.

The CDR3 consists of 14 residues. Germline V gene data show CDR1 as DFQATT and CDR2 as SNEGSKA (reference sequence). A single record per CDR3 protein comes from TCRdb applying MiXCR to the 5' RACE reads. The repertoire holds more than 1.5 million distinct CDR3 sequences, with about 32% as singletons. Concerning this clonotype: Its antigen is as yet unknown.

V and J are TRBV20-1 and TRBJ2-1, with TRBD2 identical over 11 bases. Matching the DNA end better, TRBJ2-7 makes the J call doubtful. Specimen: cord blood. This receptor was obtained from a newborn girl in good health. CDR3 nucleotide sequence: TGCAGTGCCTCGGGACTAGCGGCTTACAATGAGCAGTACTTC. Protein product: CSASGLAAYNEQYF.